This T cell receptor beta chain is drawn from a study of cytomegalovirus exposure and HLA in healthy donors. Looking at the study overall: When roughly 420 donors were genotyped, about 80% of them were found to fall in the Caucasian-associated ancestry cluster.

Study results and limitations: The study recorded 160 or so TCR beta chains that were cytomegalovirus-associated. Among the most significant clusters, several appeared linked to common viral pathogens in a later analysis.

Notes on this clone: The antigen remains undetermined.

PCR amplification relied on 60 Vbeta primers (plus 13 Jbeta primers). The repertoire was sequenced with immunoSEQ multiplex PCR; TCRdb's copy has only in-frame clones and lacks some. This sample's table reports around 140,000 clones. The donors comprised healthy bone marrow donors. Germline V CDR1 and CDR2: SGHRS, YFSETQ. The junction had 11 bases not matched to a gene; V was cut back by 3 bases and J by 2 bases. The CDR3 is made up of 16 amino acids. The source is a woman in her 40s in good health and CMV-seronegative. Sequenced: PBMCs. The chain recombines TRBV5-1 with TRBJ2-7; 7 bases line up with TRBD1. CDR3 nucleotide sequence: TGCGCCAGCAGCTCATACCGACAGGGTAGTCCCTACGAGCAGTACTTC. It yields the protein CASSSYRQGSPYEQYF. The full variable domain, with the rest looked up from reference TRBV5-1 and TRBJ2-7, is KAGVTQTPRYLIKTRGQQVTLSCSPISGHRSVSWYQQTPGQGLQFLFEYFSETQRNKGNFPGRFSGRQFSNSRSEMNVSTLELGDSALYLCASSSYRQGSPYEQYFGPGTRLTVT.